The rows below give T cell receptor beta chains drawn from one sample of a study of T-cell memory formation after mild COVID-19. MiXCR was run by TCRdb on the 5' RACE reads, yielding one entry per CDR3 protein. The repertoire holds hundreds of thousands of distinct CDR3 sequences, with approximately 18% as singletons. Sequencing was carried out using PBMCs or a T cell subset sorted from them (not recorded which). These receptors originate from an adult woman who had mild COVID-19 (a few samples of this study predate the infection). Cell type and time point are not known. The CDR3 runs from the conserved cysteine through the conserved F or W. D genes are given only for firm matches. Size is omitted from some rows. Given values are once, few, many or a class for expanded clones.

V,size,J,D,CDR3,DNA
TRBV7-6,many,TRBJ2-7,TRBD1,CASSLAEGAEQYF,TGTGCCAGCAGCTTAGCCGAGGGGGCCGAGCAGTACTTC
TRBV21-1,NA,TRBJ1-5,NA,CASSKIQVGEKCSNQPQHF,TGTGCCAGCAGCAAAATACAGGTCGGGGAAAAATGTAGCAATCAGCCCCAGCATTTT
TRBV20-1,few,TRBJ1-2,NA,CSAREIGYTF,TGCAGTGCTAGAGAAATTGGCTACACCTTC
TRBV4-1,few,TRBJ2-3,TRBD2,CASSRDGTSADTQYF,TGCGCCAGCAGCCGGGACGGGACTAGCGCGGATACGCAGTATTTT
TRBV6-5,NA,TRBJ1-5,NA,CASSYGGASNQPQHF,TGTGCCAGCAGTTACGGGGGGGCAAGCAATCAGCCCCAGCATTTT
TRBV5-4,few,TRBJ1-1,TRBD1,CASSFTGDATEAFF,TGTGCCAGCAGCTTCACAGGGGATGCCACTGAAGCTTTCTTT
TRBV6-5,NA,TRBJ1-1,NA,CATMGRRNTEAFF,TGTGCCACTATGGGCAGGCGGAACACTGAAGCTTTCTTT
TRBV7-2,few,TRBJ1-1,NA,CASLRNTEAFF,TGTGCCAGCCTTCGGAACACTGAAGCTTTCTTT
TRBV3-1,NA,TRBJ2-1,TRBD2,CASSQGWTSGGPNEQFF,TGTGCCAGCAGCCAAGGGTGGACTAGCGGGGGGCCCAATGAGCAGTTCTTC
TRBV24-1,NA,TRBJ2-3,NA,CATSDLWRTDTQYF,TGTGCCACCAGTGATCTTTGGCGGACCGATACGCAGTATTTT
TRBV12-3/TRBV12-4,many,TRBJ1-5,TRBD1,CASSFGDRGNQPQHF,TGTGCCAGCAGTTTTGGGGACAGGGGCAATCAGCCCCAGCATTTT
TRBV30,NA,TRBJ2-7,TRBD2,CAWSRLAGGSYEQYF,TGTGCCTGGAGCCGACTAGCCGGGGGGTCCTACGAGCAGTACTTC
TRBV12-3/TRBV12-4,few,TRBJ2-5,TRBD1,CASSPRTGLETQYF,TGTGCCAGCAGCCCCCGGACAGGGCTGGAGACCCAGTACTTC
TRBV4-2,few,TRBJ2-3,NA,CASSRTGGADTQYF,TGTGCCAGCAGCCGGACTGGGGGCGCGGATACGCAGTATTTT
TRBV5-1,few,TRBJ2-3,TRBD2,CASSLGTGTITDTQYF,TGCGCCAGCAGCTTGGGTACCGGGACTATTACAGATACGCAGTATTTT
TRBV5-1,NA,TRBJ1-1,NA,CASSLAGDSTEAFF,TGCGCCAGCAGCTTGGCCGGGGATAGCACTGAAGCTTTCTTT
TRBV24-1,NA,TRBJ2-1,NA,CATSEGYNEQFF,TGTGCCACCAGTGAAGGTTACAATGAGCAGTTCTTC
TRBV13,NA,TRBJ1-5,TRBD1,CATSYRGAQPQHF,TGTGCCACCTCGTACAGGGGAGCCCAGCCCCAGCATTTT
TRBV25-1,NA,TRBJ2-1,NA,CASSELQGLKGRQFF,TGTGCCAGCAGTGAATTGCAAGGCTTAAAGGGGCGGCAGTTCTTC
TRBV7-3,few,TRBJ1-1,TRBD1,CAISPDRGNTEAFF,TGTGCCATCAGCCCGGACAGGGGGAACACTGAAGCTTTCTTT
TRBV5-8,few,TRBJ1-4,NA,CASSVGRGEKLFF,TGTGCCAGCAGTGTGGGGCGCGGTGAAAAACTGTTTTTT
TRBV15,few,TRBJ2-6,NA,CATSRVGGWANVLTF,TGTGCCACCAGCAGAGTAGGGGGGTGGGCCAACGTCCTGACTTTC
TRBV7-6,many,TRBJ2-1,NA,CASSFLNHEQFF,TGTGCCAGCAGCTTTTTGAATCATGAGCAGTTCTTC
TRBV24-1,few,TRBJ1-5,NA,CATSDPKGNQPQHF,TGTGCCACCAGTGATCCTAAGGGGAATCAGCCCCAGCATTTT
TRBV29-1,few,TRBJ1-2,NA,CSVDPLGLLNYGYTF,TGCAGCGTTGACCCCCTAGGGTTACTCAACTATGGCTACACCTTC